The next 22 T cell receptor beta chains were all read from a single sample in a study of T cell responses to AZD1222 COVID-19 vaccine. Method: immunoSEQ multiplex PCR; TCRdb's copy keeps in-frame clones and lacks some. The sample holds around 81,000 clones, approximately 90% seen once. This material consisted of peripheral blood, taken 28 days after the second AZD1222 dose. The receptors stem from an adult who received the AZD1222 COVID-19 vaccine.

This chain links TRBV10-2 with TRBJ2-2; maybe TRBD1 (6 bases). The CDR3 runs 17 residues. CDR1 WSHSY and CDR2 SAAADI come from the germline V gene. V was pared by 5 bases and J by 6 bases, with 22 bases between. The CDR3: CASSKGVFRGSSGELFF. As DNA, the CDR3 is TGCGCCAGCAGTAAGGGGGTTTTCCGCGGGTCTTCCGGGGAGCTGTTTTTT.

The genes are TRBV20-1 and TRBJ2-7; 9 bases are a match to TRBD2. Germline assignment: CDR1 DFQATT and CDR2 SNEGSKA (reference sequence). Trimming at V came to 3 bases and at J to 2 bases, leaving 2 bases not matched to a gene. This CDR3 is 13 amino acids long. CDR3 sequence: CSASSGSTYEQYF. The CDR3 nucleotides are TGCAGTGCTAGTAGCGGGAGCACCTACGAGCAGTACTTC.

This chain links TRBV14 with TRBJ2-1; no clear D gene. Per germline, CDR1 SGHDN and CDR2 FVKESK. The CDR3 covers 15 residues. V was cut by 4 bases and J by 12 bases, with 22 bases left in between. The CDR3 here is CASSPPSEKFKGQFF. CDR3 DNA: TGTGCCAGCAGCCCCCCTTCAGAGAAGTTCAAAGGGCAGTTCTTC.

CDR3 DNA: TGTGCCAGCACCACGTCTACACAAACCTACGAGCAGTACTTC. This codes for CASTTSTQTYEQYF. The gene calls are TRBV3-1 (or the pseudogene TRBV3-2) and TRBJ2-7, with D hard to call. There are 14 residues in the CDR3. Deletions cut 7 bases from V and 2 bases from J, with 15 bases between. In germline, CDR1 is LGHDT, CDR2 YNNKEL (reference sequence).

This clone appeared a single time. The J gene is TRBJ2-2, the V gene TRBV28; the match to TRBD2 covers 16 bases. Germline-derived CDR1 and CDR2 are MDHEN and SYDVKM. The CDR3 extends over 16 amino acids. Losses at the gene ends were 6 bases for V and 7 bases for J; bases not matched to a gene: 5. The CDR3 loop is CASRPGTSGRGGELFF. The CDR3 bases are TGTGCCAGCAGGCCGGGGACTAGCGGGAGGGGCGGGGAGCTGTTTTTT.

The chain employs TRBV4-3 and TRBJ2-1; unclear D gene. The CDR3 is 16 amino acids. V was pared by 2 bases and J by 4 bases, with 15 bases between. The germline CDR1 and CDR2 sequences are LGHNA and YSLEER. The CDR3 region has the DNA TGCGCCAGCAGCCAACAACTTGGGAACGTTTACAATGAGCAGTTCTTC. It encodes CASSQQLGNVYNEQFF.

The chain employs TRBV9 and TRBJ1-6; D is undetermined. Looked up from germline, CDR1 is SGDLS and CDR2 is YYNGEE. The germline V and J ends were trimmed by 4 bases and 7 bases, with 9 bases remaining between them. CDR3 length: 13 amino acids. CDR3 nucleotides: TGTGCCAGCAGCCGGGAGGAGAATTCACCCCTCCACTTT. Its protein product is CASSREENSPLHF.

This clone showed up just a few times. This chain's CDR3 is CATSDSTNPSYEQYF. DNA for the CDR3: TGTGCCACCAGTGATTCAACCAACCCCTCCTACGAGCAGTACTTC. The gene calls are TRBV24-1 and TRBJ2-7; unclear D gene. Germline CDR1 and CDR2: KGHDR and SFDVKD. With 2 bases removed from V and 0 bases from J, the gap between germline ends came to 10 bases. The CDR3 spans 15 residues.

The rearrangement joins TRBV10-2 to TRBJ1-1; the match to TRBD1 covers 7 bases. The CDR3 length is 13 residues. After removal of 8 bases from V and 3 bases from J, the junction contained 6 bases not matched to a gene. CDR1 and CDR2 from the germline V gene are WSHSY and SAAADI. The CDR3 sequence is CASRDRRDTEAFF. The CDR3 region has the DNA TGCGCCAGCCGGGACAGACGGGACACTGAAGCTTTCTTT.

This rearrangement joins TRBV7-9 to TRBJ1-6; D call uncertain. Germline V gene lookup returns CDR1 SEHNR and CDR2 FQNEAQ (reference sequence). Trimming removed 1 base from V and 8 bases from J, with 6 bases in between. There are 13 residues in the CDR3. CDR3 nucleotide sequence: TGTGCCAGCAGCTTAGTTGACGATTCACCCCTCCACTTT. As protein: CASSLVDDSPLHF.

This chain joins TRBV9 and TRBJ2-2; D perhaps matches TRBD2 (6 bases). Germline CDR1 and CDR2: SGDLS and YYNGEE. The V end lost 4 bases, the J end lost 6 bases, and 16 bases lay between the germline ends. This CDR3 has 15 amino acids. In nucleotides, the CDR3 is TGTGCCAGCAGCCCTCAGCGGGTAGAGGCCGGGGAGCTGTTTTTT. This gives the protein CASSPQRVEAGELFF.

The chain has TRBV28 and TRBJ1-2; D gene ambiguous. Germline-derived CDR1 and CDR2 are MDHEN and SYDVKM. The V end lost 7 bases, the J end lost 0 bases, and 9 bases lay between the germline ends. The CDR3 contains 13 residues. Here the CDR3 DNA reads TGTGCCAGCAACCCTTCTTCTAACTATGGCTACACCTTC. It codes for CASNPSSNYGYTF.

The rearrangement links TRBV30 to TRBJ1-3; no clear D. Germline V lookup: CDR1 GTSNPN, CDR2 SVGIG (reference sequence). V dropped 2 bases and J dropped 0 bases, with 8 bases sitting between them. This CDR3 region has 14 residues. The CDR3 DNA follows: TGTGCCTGGAGTCTGGGCAGCTCTGGAAACACCATATATTTT. Translated, it gives CAWSLGSSGNTIYF.

The V gene is TRBV6-1, the J gene TRBJ2-3, with no clear D. CDR1 and CDR2 from the germline V gene are MNHNS and SASEGT. V gave up 2 bases and J gave up 4 bases, with 10 bases separating them. This CDR3 comprises 14 residues. The CDR3 reads CASSESLVPDTQYF. In nucleotides, the CDR3 is TGTGCCAGCAGTGAATCCTTAGTTCCAGATACGCAGTATTTT.

This clone came up once. The CDR3 loop is CASSLGQGIHEQYF. The CDR3 DNA follows: TGCGCCAGCAGCTTGGGACAGGGTATTCACGAGCAGTACTTC. The chain carries TRBV5-1 and TRBJ2-7; 7 positions match TRBD1. Germline V gene lookup returns CDR1 SGHRS and CDR2 YFSETQ. There are 14 residues in the CDR3. The J segment lost 5 bases and the V segment lost 0 bases, leaving 5 bases of the junction unmatched.

The chain combines TRBV6-1 with TRBJ2-4, with unresolved D. The CDR3 sequence is 16 residues long. The ends were cut back, 3 bases at V and 0 bases at J, with 12 bases in the middle. From germline, CDR1 is MNHNS and CDR2 SASEGT. As DNA, the CDR3 is TGTGCCAGCAGTGAGCAGGTCAGCTTAGCCAAAAACATTCAGTACTTC. Amino acid sequence: CASSEQVSLAKNIQYF.

The chain joins TRBV7-9 to TRBJ2-1; TRBD1 matches 8 bases. The V and J ends lost 3 bases and 2 bases, in that order; junction bases with no gene match: 9. CDR3 length: 17 residues. Germline CDR1 is SEHNR and CDR2 is FQNEAQ (reference sequence). The CDR3 sequence is CASSFTPGQGPYNEQFF. The CDR3 region has the DNA TGTGCCAGCAGCTTCACCCCCGGACAGGGACCCTACAATGAGCAGTTCTTC.

The chain uses TRBV6-5 and TRBJ2-7; 7 nucleotides match TRBD2. The V gene end was trimmed by 8 bases and the J gene end by 2 bases; junction bases not matched to a gene: 3. The V gene's germline CDR1 is MNHEY and CDR2 SVGAGI. This CDR3 has 12 residues. The CDR3 is CASLSGAYEQYF. DNA for the CDR3: TGTGCCAGCTTAAGCGGGGCCTACGAGCAGTACTTC.

The V and J genes are TRBV7-6 and TRBJ2-2; 10 positions match TRBD2. Germline values: CDR1 SGHVS, CDR2 FNYEAQ. The CDR3 is 16 amino acids. Germline trimming cut 5 bases from V and 0 bases from J; bases unmatched to any gene: 3. The CDR3 nucleotides read TGTGCCAGCAGCCCCGGACTAGCGGCGAACACCGGGGAGCTGTTTTTT. Protein: CASSPGLAANTGELFF. Full variable domain (outside the CDR3, taken from reference TRBV7-6 and TRBJ2-2): GAGVSQSPRYKVTKRGQDVALRCDPISGHVSLYWYRQALGQGPEFLTYFNYEAQQDKSGLPNDRFSAERPEGSISTLTIQRTEQRDSAMYRCASSPGLAANTGELFFGEGSRLTVL.

The chain carries TRBV21-1 and TRBJ2-2; the tabulated D call, TRBD2, remains unverified against the DNA. TRBV21-1 is an annotated pseudogene. The CDR3 has 17 residues. CDR3: CASSKALRELETGELFF. The CDR3 DNA reads TGTGCCAGCAGCAAAGCGCTTAGGGAGTTGGAAACCGGGGAGCTGTTTTTT.

The V call is TRBV6-5, the J call TRBJ1-3, with 7 bases lining up with TRBD1. CDR1 and CDR2 from the germline V gene are MNHEY and SVGAGI. This CDR3 has 15 amino acids. V lost 0 bases to trimming and J lost 4 bases; unmatched junction nucleotides: 3. The CDR3 nucleotides are TGTGCCAGCAGTTACTCGGTAGGGGGCGGAAACACCATATATTTT. This encodes CASSYSVGGGNTIYF.

This clone showed up just once. The chain employs TRBV5-4 and TRBJ1-1; the match to TRBD1 covers 10 bases. Trimming took 4 bases from V and 0 from J; bases not matched to a gene: 3. The germline CDR1 and CDR2 sequences are SGHNT and YYREEE (reference sequence). This CDR3 is built from 15 residues. In nucleotides, the CDR3 is TGTGCCAGCAGCCCGGGACAGGGGATGAACACTGAAGCTTTCTTT. Residues: CASSPGQGMNTEAFF.